Detailed here is one T cell receptor beta chain. In the same sample, other DNA sequences code for this CDR3. The data belong to a study of shared clonotypes between healthy human individuals. The table came from immunoSEQ multiplex PCR; TCRdb's copy has only in-frame clones and leaves some out. The sample records over 2 million clones, around 96% being singletons. The naive CD8 subset, CD45RO-negative cells positively selected for CCR7, excluded terminally differentiated effector memory CD45RA+ cells. Trimming at V came to 3 bases and at J to 3 bases, leaving 2 bases not matched to a gene. In germline, CDR1 is MNHEY, CDR2 SMNVEV (reference sequence). The CDR3 length is 14 residues.

The sample consisted of naive CD8+ T cells sorted from blood. This sequence joins TRBV27 and TRBJ2-7; 10 bases match TRBD2. This clonotype was obtained from a man younger than 30 in good health. Written as DNA, the CDR3 is TGTGCCAGCAGTTTGCTAGCGGGAGTCTACGAGCAGTACTTC. Protein sequence: CASSLLAGVYEQYF.